What follows are 27 T cell receptor beta chains derived from one specimen sequenced in a study of blood T cells in healthy people across ages. Sample-barcoded 5' priming and a J-beta primer mix drove a second PCR of roughly 7 to 11 cycles. MiXCR, run by TCRdb on the 5' RACE reads, gives a single entry per CDR3 protein. The profile shows 650,000 to 1,000,000 distinct CDR3 sequences, more than 35% of them singletons. Sequenced sample: blood. These receptors all stem from an older man in good health.

Of note for this clonotype: A single base separates this from a much larger clone, so it may be a read error. V usage is TRBV4-2 and J usage is TRBJ2-7, with 7 bases lining up with TRBD1. CDR1 LGHNA and CDR2 YNFKEQ come from the germline V gene. This CDR3 is 16 amino acids long. The CDR3 here is CACSQRTGVSYNEQYF. The DNA of the CDR3 is TGTGCCTGCAGCCAGCGAACAGGGGTGTCCTACAATGAGCAGTACTTC.

The chain joins TRBV28 to TRBJ2-2, with D unresolved. There are 13 residues in the CDR3. The germline gives CDR1 MDHEN, CDR2 SYDVKM. The V gene lost 7 bases and the J gene lost 4 bases, with 10 bases spanning the gap. The CDR3 bases are TGTGCCAGCATCACTCTCGGCACCGGGGAGCTGTTTTTT. Translation: CASITLGTGELFF. The entire variable domain, with the rest obtained from reference TRBV28 and TRBJ2-2, is as follows: DVKVTQSSRYLVKRTGEKVFLECVQDMDHENMFWYRQDPGLGLRLIYFSYDVKMKEKGDIPEGYSVSREKKERFSLILESASTNQTSMYLCASITLGTGELFFGEGSRLTVL.

This clonotype came up a few times. The V gene is TRBV29-1, the J gene TRBJ1-1; D not resolved. V was clipped by 4 bases and J by 4 bases, with 10 bases between them. Germline V gene sequence: CDR1 SQVTM, CDR2 ANQGSEA. The CDR3 has 12 residues. The CDR3 region has the DNA TGCAGCGTTGGGATGGTGGGCACTGAAGCTTTCTTT. It is translated as CSVGMVGTEAFF. Full variable domain (rest looked up from reference TRBV29-1 and TRBJ1-1): SAVISQKPSRDICQRGTSLTIQCQVDSQVTMMFWYRQQPGQSLTLIATANQGSEATYESGFVIDKFPISRPNLTFSTLTVSNMSPEDSSIYLCSVGMVGTEAFFGQGTRLTVV.

The chain uses TRBV20-1 and TRBJ1-3; no reliable D call. CDR3 length: 14 residues. The germline V and J ends were trimmed by 3 bases and 0 bases, with 9 bases remaining between them. Germline V gene data show CDR1 as DFQATT and CDR2 as SNEGSKA (reference sequence). DNA for the CDR3: TGCAGTGCTAGGGGTGCTTTCTCTGGAAACACCATATATTTT. Translating it yields CSARGAFSGNTIYF.

The rearrangement uses TRBV7-2 and TRBJ2-1; TRBD1 might be the D (5 bases). CDR1 and CDR2 (germline): SGHTA, FQGNSA. CDR3 length: 15 amino acids. V shed 5 bases and J shed 10 bases, with 21 bases lying between them. The CDR3 sequence: CASSTRQLSSYEQFF. In DNA, the CDR3 is TGTGCCAGCAGCACCCGACAGTTAAGCTCCTACGAGCAGTTCTTC.

In nucleotides, the CDR3 is TGCAGTGCTAGAGATTCAACTAACACCGGGGAGCTGTTTTTT. It encodes CSARDSTNTGELFF. The V gene is TRBV20-1, the J gene TRBJ2-2, with D unclear. The CDR3 runs 14 residues. The germline V and J ends were trimmed by 0 bases and 2 bases, with 7 bases remaining between them. CDR1 and CDR2 (germline): DFQATT, SNEGSKA (reference sequence).

This sequence joins TRBV20-1 and TRBJ2-5; tentatively, D is TRBD1 or TRBD2 (6 bases each). The germline CDR1 and CDR2 sequences are DFQATT and SNEGSKA (reference sequence). V dropped 1 base and J dropped 5 bases, with 14 bases sitting between them. This CDR3 is 14 amino acids long. CDR3 residues: CSARGGPAGETQYF. Written as DNA, the CDR3 is TGCAGTGCTAGAGGGGGGCCAGCGGGTGAGACCCAGTACTTC.

This clonotype was recorded at least ten times. This chain links TRBV7-8 with TRBJ2-7; possibly TRBD1 for D (5 bases). The CDR3 spans 14 residues. V lost 0 bases and J 2 bases, leaving 8 bases between the germline ends. Germline-derived CDR1 and CDR2 are SGHVS and FQNEAQ. The CDR3: CASSLATVTYEQYF. DNA for the CDR3: TGTGCCAGCAGCTTAGCGACAGTCACCTACGAGCAGTACTTC.

V and J are TRBV9 and TRBJ1-1; D is unclear. The CDR3 consists of 14 residues. Trimming took 0 bases from V and 6 from J, leaving 12 bases between them. The germline V gene has CDR1 SGDLS and CDR2 YYNGEE. The CDR3 coding sequence is TGTGCCAGCAGCGTAGCCCCCGCAGGCGCTGAAGCTTTCTTT. It translates to CASSVAPAGAEAFF.

This clonotype was seen only a few times. This chain uses TRBV7-3 with TRBJ2-1; the D gene is possibly TRBD2 (6 bases). The CDR3 is made up of 15 amino acids. V shed 2 bases and J shed 6 bases, with 14 bases lying between them. Germline V gene sequence: CDR1 SGHTA, CDR2 FQGTGA. CDR3 sequence reads: CASSLLGGDINEQFF. CDR3 bases: TGTGCCAGCAGCTTACTGGGCGGGGATATCAATGAGCAGTTCTTC.

The J gene is TRBJ2-7, the V gene TRBV5-1; TRBD1 matches 9 bases. With V trimmed by 0 bases and J by 2 bases, 6 bases remained unmatched. CDR3 length equals 16 residues. Germline CDR1 SGHRS, CDR2 YFSETQ. CDR3 loop: CASSLVVGQGTYEQYF. In DNA form, the CDR3 reads TGCGCCAGCAGCTTGGTGGTTGGACAGGGGACCTACGAGCAGTACTTC.

This clonotype was counted only a few times. The chain joins TRBV19 to TRBJ2-7; TRBD1 agrees at 8 bases. There are 16 residues in the CDR3. V shed 6 bases, J shed 3 bases, and the junction held 13 bases outside the gene matches. The V gene's germline CDR1 is LNHDA and CDR2 SQIVND (reference sequence). The DNA of the CDR3 is TGTGCCAGTAGACCCTCCACCGGGACAGGAGGCTACGAGCAGTACTTC. This gives the protein CASRPSTGTGGYEQYF. Full variable domain (outside the CDR3, taken from reference TRBV19 and TRBJ2-7): DGGITQSPKYLFRKEGQNVTLSCEQNLNHDAMYWYRQDPGQGLRLIYYSQIVNDFQKGDIAEGYSVSREKKESFPLTVTSAQKNPTAFYLCASRPSTGTGGYEQYFGPGTRLTVT.

V is TRBV4-3 and J is TRBJ2-1; D uncertain. The germline CDR1 and CDR2 sequences are LGHNA and YSLEER. There are 16 residues in the CDR3. With 1 base removed from V and 0 bases from J, the gap between germline ends came to 10 bases. CDR3 bases: TGCGCCAGCAGCCAAGTGGTCCTGAGCTCCTACAATGAGCAGTTCTTC. The encoded protein is CASSQVVLSSYNEQFF.

This clonotype showed up just a few times. This chain connects TRBV28 to TRBJ2-6; the D is unclear. Per the germline V gene, CDR1 is MDHEN and CDR2 is SYDVKM. The V and J ends lost 2 bases and 0 bases respectively, with 5 bases between them. The CDR3 runs to 15 residues. The CDR3 DNA follows: TGTGCCAGCAGTTTAGTCACCTCTGGGGCCAACGTCCTGACTTTC. Its translation is CASSLVTSGANVLTF.

The chain has TRBV12-3 or TRBV12-4 and TRBJ2-7; TRBD2 matches 11 bases. The CDR3 extends over 16 amino acids. The V gene end was trimmed by 7 bases and the J gene end by 7 bases; junction bases not matched to a gene: 15. For the CDR3, the DNA is TGTGCCAGCACCCCTCTAGGGACTAGCGGATACAATGAGCAGTACTTC. Its translation: CASTPLGTSGYNEQYF.

This rearrangement joins TRBV7-2 to TRBJ1-4; D unclear. The CDR3 consists of 20 residues. V lost 1 base to trimming and J lost 2 bases, with 23 bases between them. CDR1 is SGHTA, CDR2 FQGNSA, per germline. As DNA, the CDR3 is TGTGCCAGCAGCTTAGGGTCCCAGGCTTACAGTCTCGATACTAATGAAAAACTGTTTTTT. This encodes CASSLGSQAYSLDTNEKLFF.

This clonotype appeared a single time. V gene TRBV9 combines with J gene TRBJ2-5, with 12 positions matching TRBD2. V lost 5 bases, J lost 4 bases, and 6 bases stayed unmatched. This CDR3 has 15 residues. Germline V gives CDR1 SGDLS, CDR2 YYNGEE. The CDR3 sequence is CASSQTSGGGETQYF. The CDR3 region has the DNA TGTGCCAGCAGTCAGACTAGCGGGGGCGGAGAGACCCAGTACTTC.

This clonotype was seen a single time. The chain employs TRBV6-5 and TRBJ2-1, with TRBD2 matching over 7 bases. J gave up 5 bases and V 0 bases, and 7 bases lay outside the gene matches. CDR3 length equals 16 residues. CDR1 MNHEY and CDR2 SVGAGI come from the germline V gene. The CDR3 sequence is CASSYSMGLIHNEQFF. CDR3 DNA sequence: TGTGCCAGCAGTTACTCTATGGGACTAATCCACAATGAGCAGTTCTTC.

As for this clonotype: An end of the junction does not agree with germline; a read error may underlie this. The chain carries TRBV6-2 or TRBV6-3 and TRBJ2-5, with D perhaps TRBD2 (5 bases). The CDR3 extends over 15 amino acids. Per the germline V gene, CDR1 is MNHEY and CDR2 is SVGEGT. The CDR3 is CAGSYRLEAEEAQYF. CDR3 nucleotide sequence: TGTGCCGGCAGTTACCGTCTTGAGGCGGAGGAGGCCCAGTACTTC.

This clonotype has a handful of counts. The J gene is TRBJ2-3, the V gene TRBV5-1, with 14 bases that match TRBD2. The CDR3 is 16 residues long. From germline, CDR1 is SGHRS and CDR2 YFSETQ. Unmatched junction bases numbered 3, after V lost 3 bases and J lost 3 bases. The CDR3 is CASSYRTSGRTDTQYF. The CDR3 coding sequence is TGCGCCAGCAGCTACCGGACTAGCGGGAGGACAGATACGCAGTATTTT.

The rearrangement joins TRBV20-1 to TRBJ1-1; no clear D. The CDR3 covers 12 residues. Germline loops: CDR1 DFQATT, CDR2 SNEGSKA (reference sequence). The V and J ends lost 0 bases and 5 bases respectively, with 7 bases between them. Here the CDR3 DNA reads TGCAGTGCTAGAGATCCGGCGACTGAAGCTTTCTTT. This translates into CSARDPATEAFF.

CDR3 sequence: CASSPTGGNNNEQFF. The DNA for the CDR3 is TGTGCCAGCAGCCCAACAGGGGGGAACAATAATGAGCAGTTCTTC. The chain joins TRBV7-3 to TRBJ2-1; 8 bases agree with TRBD1. V lost 5 bases, J lost 7 bases, and 10 bases stayed unmatched. This CDR3 spans 15 amino acids. Germline V CDR1 and CDR2: SGHTA, FQGTGA.

The rearrangement joins TRBV5-1 to TRBJ2-1, with D possibly being TRBD1 (6 bases). The germline CDR1 and CDR2 sequences are SGHRS and YFSETQ. CDR3 size: 13 residues. The ends were cut back, 4 bases at V and 7 bases at J, with 12 bases in the middle. CDR3 amino acids: CASSPTGRNEQFF. The CDR3 region has the DNA TGCGCCAGCAGCCCAACAGGGCGAAATGAGCAGTTCTTC.

In the case of this clonotype: One end of the junction is discordant with germline, which a read error may explain. The rearrangement links TRBV5-1 to TRBJ2-3; 10 nucleotides agree with TRBD2. CDR1 and CDR2 (germline): SGHRS, YFSETQ. The CDR3 totals 16 residues. DNA of the CDR3: TGCGCAAGCAGCTGGCGGAGCGGGAGGGTCACAGATACGCAGTATTTT. Translation gives CASSWRSGRVTDTQYF.

This chain joins TRBV29-1 and TRBJ1-2; TRBD1 might be the D (5 bases). Germline CDR1 is SQVTM and CDR2 is ANQGSEA. CDR3 size: 11 residues. CDR3 in DNA: TGCACCCTATGGGGGGATAGTGGCTACACCTTC. This sequence encodes CTLWGDSGYTF.

The chain employs TRBV9 and TRBJ2-1; a possible D gene is TRBD2 (5 bases). Germline V CDR1 and CDR2: SGDLS, YYNGEE. This CDR3 is built from 15 residues. Trimming took off 0 bases at V and 8 bases at J, with 15 bases between the two ends. As DNA, the CDR3 is TGTGCCAGCAGCGTAGCTAGCTCATACGGTCATGAGCAGTTCTTC. It is translated as CASSVASSYGHEQFF.

In the case of this clonotype: One end of the junction fails to match germline, which may point to a read error. J is TRBJ1-4 and V is TRBV5-1; 8 bases fit TRBD1. The CDR3 has 14 amino acids. Germline V gives CDR1 SGHRS, CDR2 YFSETQ. The CDR3 DNA reads as TGTGCCAGCAGCTTGGAACAGGGGGAAAAAAAACTGTTTTTT. The encoded protein is CASSLEQGEKKLFF.